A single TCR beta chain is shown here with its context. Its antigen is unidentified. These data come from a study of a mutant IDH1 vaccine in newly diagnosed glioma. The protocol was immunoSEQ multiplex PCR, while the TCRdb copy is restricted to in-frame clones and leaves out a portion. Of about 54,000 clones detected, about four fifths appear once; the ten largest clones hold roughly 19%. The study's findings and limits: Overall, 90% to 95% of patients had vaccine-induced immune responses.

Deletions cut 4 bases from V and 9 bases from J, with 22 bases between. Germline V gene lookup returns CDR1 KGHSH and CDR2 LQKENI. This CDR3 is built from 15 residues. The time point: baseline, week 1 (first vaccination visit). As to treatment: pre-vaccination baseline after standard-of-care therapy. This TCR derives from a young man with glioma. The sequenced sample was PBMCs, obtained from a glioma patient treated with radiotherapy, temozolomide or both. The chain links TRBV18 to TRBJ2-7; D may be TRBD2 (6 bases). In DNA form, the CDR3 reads TGTGCCAGCTCACGCGGAGGGATAAGAACCGAGGGGCAGTACTTC. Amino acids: CASSRGGIRTEGQYF.